Following are 20 T cell receptor beta chains from one sample sequenced in a study of T cell changes during pregnancy in multiple sclerosis (dated 2019 in TCRdb). Library preparation was by the immunoSEQ multiplex PCR assay. TCRdb re-hosts the immuneACCESS table, in-frame sequences only. Its copies lack some clones; in the studies checked, an unresolved V gene accounts for under half of them, and the cause for the rest is not known. The sample table records tens of thousands of clones; roughly 94% of these occur just once. The leading ten clones occupy less than 4.5% of the sample. Sequences were derived from CD8+ T cells from peripheral blood mononuclear cells, sampled in the third trimester of pregnancy. Receptors were obtained from a female donor with multiple sclerosis, enrolled in a pregnancy study.

The V and J genes are TRBV13 and TRBJ1-6; TRBD1 matches 12 bases. V dropped 1 base and J dropped 7; count of bases not matched to a gene: 2. The CDR3 is 16 residues long. Germline loops: CDR1 PRHDT, CDR2 FYEKMQ (reference sequence). The CDR3: CASSLAGTGGNSPLHF. The CDR3 DNA reads as TGTGCCAGCAGCTTAGCCGGGACAGGGGGCAATTCACCCCTCCACTTT.

The chain is built from TRBV5-6 and TRBJ1-2; 8 nucleotides agree with TRBD1. With V trimmed by 3 bases and J by 8 bases, 6 bases remained unmatched. The CDR3 loop spans 13 amino acids. Germline loops: CDR1 SGHDT, CDR2 YYEEEE. CDR3 region: CASSSGQGWGYTF. CDR3 nucleotide sequence: TGTGCCAGCAGCTCTGGACAGGGATGGGGCTACACCTTC.

The J gene is TRBJ2-3, the V gene TRBV7-6, with TRBD2 identical over 8 bases. The V and J ends lost 4 bases and 1 base, in that order; junction bases with no gene match: 7. This CDR3 has 16 amino acids. Per the germline V gene, CDR1 is SGHVS and CDR2 is FNYEAQ. CDR3 sequence reads: CASSSPGGVGTDTQYF. The CDR3 DNA sequence: TGTGCCAGCAGCTCCCCGGGGGGGGTGGGCACAGATACGCAGTATTTT.

The chain links TRBV4-1 to TRBJ1-3; D uncertain. CDR1 and CDR2 (germline): MGHRA, YSYEKL. The ends were cut back, 0 bases at V and 0 bases at J, with 6 bases in the middle. This CDR3 is built from 15 residues. CDR3 amino acids: CASSQDPNSGNTIYF. CDR3 bases: TGCGCCAGCAGCCAAGATCCCAACTCTGGAAACACCATATATTTT.

V gene TRBV7-6 combines with J gene TRBJ2-3; the D gene is possibly TRBD1 (6 bases). In germline, CDR1 is SGHVS, CDR2 FNYEAQ. This CDR3 comprises 14 residues. The germline V and J ends were trimmed by 4 bases and 2 bases, with 10 bases remaining between them. Here the CDR3 reads CASSSTGNTDTQYF. The DNA of the CDR3 is TGTGCCAGCAGCTCCACAGGGAACACAGATACGCAGTATTTT. Together with reference TRBV7-6 and TRBJ2-3, the CDR3 gives the full variable domain: GAGVSQSPRYKVTKRGQDVALRCDPISGHVSLYWYRQALGQGPEFLTYFNYEAQQDKSGLPNDRFSAERPEGSISTLTIQRTEQRDSAMYRCASSSTGNTDTQYFGPGTRLTVL.

V usage is TRBV7-3 and J usage is TRBJ1-1; 8 bases match TRBD1. With 5 bases clipped from V and 4 bases from J, the junction kept 3 bases outside the gene matches. This CDR3 comprises 13 residues. Germline V CDR1 and CDR2: SGHTA, FQGTGA. The DNA of the CDR3 is TGTGCCAGCAGCCTCGACAGGGGCACTGAAGCTTTCTTT. Its translation is CASSLDRGTEAFF.

V gene TRBV5-8 combines with J gene TRBJ1-2; a weak D match, TRBD1 (6 bases). The germline V and J ends were trimmed by 5 bases and 4 bases, with 18 bases remaining between them. This CDR3 region has 15 residues. CDR1 SGHTS and CDR2 YDEGEE come from the germline V gene. CDR3 DNA sequence: TGTGCCAGCAGTTACACCGTGGGAGGGGGCTATGGCTACACCTTC. Protein sequence: CASSYTVGGGYGYTF. Together with reference TRBV5-8 and TRBJ1-2, the CDR3 gives the full variable domain: EAGVTQSPTHLIKTRGQQATLRCSPISGHTSVYWYQQALGLGLQFLLWYDEGEERNRGNFPPRFSGRQFPNYSSELNVNALELEDSALYLCASSYTVGGGYGYTFGSGTRLTVV.

The table lists this clone with a count of one. This chain connects TRBV10-3 to TRBJ1-2; possible D gene TRBD1, 6 bases. V lost 0 bases and J 1 base, leaving 24 bases between the germline ends. The germline V gene encodes CDR1 ENHRY and CDR2 SYGVKD. This CDR3 spans 20 amino acids. The CDR3 reads CAISESHLIQGVGLNYGYTF. The CDR3 bases are TGTGCCATCAGTGAGTCGCATCTGATACAGGGAGTGGGGCTTAACTATGGCTACACCTTC.

This chain uses TRBV4-2 with TRBJ1-2; D is ambiguous. The CDR3 has 17 residues. V lost 0 bases and J lost 4, with 18 bases in between. Germline V gives CDR1 LGHNA, CDR2 YNFKEQ. In DNA form, the CDR3 reads TGTGCCAGCAGCCAAGATCCCCCGGGTGGGGAGATCTATGGCTACACCTTC. Its protein is CASSQDPPGGEIYGYTF.

This clone was picked up one time. The chain joins TRBV27 to TRBJ2-1; TRBD2 agrees at 10 bases. The germline V gene has CDR1 MNHEY and CDR2 SMNVEV (reference sequence). The CDR3 contains 15 residues. V shed 6 bases, J shed 4 bases, and the junction held 6 bases outside the gene matches. This chain's CDR3 is CASSRGTSEYNEQFF. The CDR3, as DNA: TGTGCCAGCAGCCGCGGGACTAGCGAATACAATGAGCAGTTCTTC.

The chain's CDR3 is CASGLPSQGYNEQFF. As DNA, the CDR3 is TGTGCTAGTGGTTTGCCCTCACAGGGTTACAATGAGCAGTTCTTC. The chain joins TRBV12-5 to TRBJ2-1; the D gene is possibly TRBD1 (6 bases). The CDR3 totals 15 residues. V was cut by 2 bases and J by 4 bases, with 12 bases left in between. Germline assignment: CDR1 LGHNT and CDR2 FRNRAP.

The gene calls are TRBV6-1 and TRBJ1-2; 7 bases agree with TRBD1. The length of the CDR3 is 15 residues. V shed 6 bases, J shed 0 bases, and the junction held 7 bases outside the gene matches. Germline CDR1 and CDR2: MNHNS and SASEGT. The CDR3 coding sequence is TGTGCCAGCAGAGCCGGACAGGCCGCTAACTATGGCTACACCTTC. The encoded protein is CASRAGQAANYGYTF.

CDR3 loop: CASGDILNTEAFF. CDR3 coding DNA: TGTGCCAGCGGGGACATATTGAACACTGAAGCTTTCTTT. The V call is TRBV25-1, the J call TRBJ1-1, with D tentatively TRBD1 (6 bases). The V end lost 8 bases, the J end lost 0 bases, and 10 bases lay between the germline ends. Germline CDR1 MGHDK, CDR2 SYGVNS. The CDR3 has 13 amino acids.

This chain joins TRBV19 and TRBJ2-5; TRBD2 matches 7 bases. Germline values: CDR1 LNHDA, CDR2 SQIVND (reference sequence). The CDR3 runs to 16 residues. V was pared by 3 bases and J by 1 base, with 8 bases of the junction left unmatched. CDR3 sequence: CASSIPTSSGQETQYF. DNA of the CDR3: TGTGCCAGTAGTATCCCCACTTCTAGCGGCCAAGAGACCCAGTACTTC.

The chain recombines TRBV4-1 with TRBJ2-2, with D perhaps matching TRBD1 (6 bases). Germline V gene data show CDR1 as MGHRA and CDR2 as YSYEKL. The CDR3 runs 15 residues. V was clipped by 4 bases and J by 7 bases, with 16 bases between them. The CDR3, as DNA: TGCGCCAGCAGCCTCCCCGACAGGCCAGACGGGGAGCTGTTTTTT. It yields the protein CASSLPDRPDGELFF.

The gene calls are TRBV7-3 and TRBJ1-1; possibly TRBD1 for D (6 bases). CDR1 and CDR2 (germline): SGHTA, FQGTGA. The CDR3 has 14 amino acids. The ends were cut back, 2 bases at V and 2 bases at J, with 9 bases in the middle. The CDR3 bases are TGTGCCAGCAGCTTACAGGGGCGCAACACTGAAGCTTTCTTT. Protein product: CASSLQGRNTEAFF.

For the CDR3, the DNA is TGCAGCTCCGAGGTAGCGGGAGGGGTCAATGAGCAGTTCTTC. Amino acid sequence: CSSEVAGGVNEQFF. The genes are TRBV29-1 and TRBJ2-1; 11 bases are shared with TRBD2. With V trimmed by 8 bases and J by 6 bases, 9 bases remained unmatched. The length of the CDR3 is 14 residues. CDR1 and CDR2 from the germline V gene are SQVTM and ANQGSEA.

The rearrangement uses TRBV5-4 and TRBJ2-7, with 14 bases aligning to TRBD2. The CDR3 is 18 amino acids. The trim removed 0 bases at V and 2 bases at J, leaving 7 bases unmatched. The V gene's germline CDR1 is SGHNT and CDR2 YYREEE (reference sequence). The CDR3 DNA is TGTGCCAGCAGCTTGGCCGGACTAGCGGGGGGTTCTGCCTACGAGCAGTACTTC. Residues: CASSLAGLAGGSAYEQYF.

The chain couples TRBV5-4 to TRBJ1-2; D unresolved. V was pared by 2 bases and J by 4 bases, with 6 bases between. CDR3 length: 12 amino acids. Per germline, CDR1 SGHNT and CDR2 YYREEE (reference sequence). The CDR3 protein is CASSFLLYGYTF. The CDR3 nucleotides are TGTGCCAGCAGCTTCCTCCTCTATGGCTACACCTTC.

The rearrangement uses TRBV9 and TRBJ2-7; 8 positions agree with TRBD2. The CDR3 has 18 amino acids. CDR1 is SGDLS and CDR2 is YYNGEE in the germline V gene. Germline trimming cut 0 bases from V and 2 bases from J; bases unmatched to any gene: 13. The chain's CDR3 is CASSVGPSIAGKTYEQYF. DNA for the CDR3: TGTGCCAGCAGCGTAGGTCCCAGCATAGCGGGAAAAACCTACGAGCAGTACTTC.